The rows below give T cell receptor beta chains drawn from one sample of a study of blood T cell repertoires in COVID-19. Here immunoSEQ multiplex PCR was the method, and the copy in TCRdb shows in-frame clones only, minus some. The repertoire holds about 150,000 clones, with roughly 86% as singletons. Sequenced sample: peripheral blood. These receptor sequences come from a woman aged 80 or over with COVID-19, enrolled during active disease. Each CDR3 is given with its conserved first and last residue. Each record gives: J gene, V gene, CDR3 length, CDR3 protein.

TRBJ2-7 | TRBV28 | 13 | CASRLAGSYEQYF
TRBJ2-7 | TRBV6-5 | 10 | CASSRGRQYF
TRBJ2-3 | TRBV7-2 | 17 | CASSLSSGLGGTDTQYF
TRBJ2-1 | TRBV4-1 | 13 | CASSQDRAFEQFF
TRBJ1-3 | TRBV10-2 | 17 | CASSEFSPVLPKNTIYF
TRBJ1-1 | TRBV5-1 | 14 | CASSMSRGETEAFF
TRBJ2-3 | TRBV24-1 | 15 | CATPPEDRDADTQYF
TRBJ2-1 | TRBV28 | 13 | CASNGGITNEQFF
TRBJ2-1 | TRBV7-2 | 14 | CASSFLGTFNEQFF
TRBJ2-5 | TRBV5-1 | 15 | CASSPTGDLQETQYF
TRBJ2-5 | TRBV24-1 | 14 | CATSGGAGRETQYF
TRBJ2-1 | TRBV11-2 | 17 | CASSLVQQGARLVEQFF
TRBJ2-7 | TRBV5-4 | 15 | CASSLTAGEPYEQYF
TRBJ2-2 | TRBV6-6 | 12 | CASSAGMGELFF
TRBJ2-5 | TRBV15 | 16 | CATSRAIQGSQETQYF
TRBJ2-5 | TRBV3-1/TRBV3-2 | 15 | CASSQARSGGETQYF
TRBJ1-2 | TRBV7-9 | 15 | CASSFGTASNYGYTF
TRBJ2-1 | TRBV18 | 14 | CASSPPSPHNEQFF
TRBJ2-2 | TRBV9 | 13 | CASSVPGARELFF
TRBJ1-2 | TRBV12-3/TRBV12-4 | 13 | CASSGDRDYGYTF
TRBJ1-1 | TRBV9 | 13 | CASSGTPNTEAFF
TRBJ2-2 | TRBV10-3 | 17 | CAIGRTSGISNTGELFF
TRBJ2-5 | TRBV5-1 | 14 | CASSLTFSQETQYF
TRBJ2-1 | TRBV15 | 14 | CATSLRTSDNEQFF
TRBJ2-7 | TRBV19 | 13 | CASSVQGHYEQYF
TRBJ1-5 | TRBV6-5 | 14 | CASRLQGANQPQHF
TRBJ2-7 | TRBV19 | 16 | CASSSKRLAGAGEQYF
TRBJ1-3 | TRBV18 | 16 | CASSSYTGDSGNTIYF
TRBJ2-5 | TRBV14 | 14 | CASSHHRGMETQYF
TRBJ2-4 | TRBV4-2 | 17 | CASSQDLSSGPKNIQYF
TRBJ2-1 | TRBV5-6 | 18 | CASSWTRTSGTSYNEQFF
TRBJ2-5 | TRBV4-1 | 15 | CASSQGQGNRETQYF
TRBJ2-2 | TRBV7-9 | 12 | CASSLQTGELFF
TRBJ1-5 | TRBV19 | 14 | CASSTGQSGQPQHF
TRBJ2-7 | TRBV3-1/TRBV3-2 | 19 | CASSQERGTGGEDCYEQYF
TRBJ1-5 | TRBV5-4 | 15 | CASSLGGGSNQPQHF
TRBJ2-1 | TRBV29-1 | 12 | CSAPRANNEQFF
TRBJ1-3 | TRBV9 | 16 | CASSVGPIGLGNTIYF
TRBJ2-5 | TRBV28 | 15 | CASNRWWAGQETQYF